A selection of T cell receptor beta chains follows, all from one sample in a study of PD-1 blockade in classical Hodgkin lymphoma. TCRdb's table, derived via immunoSEQ multiplex PCR, lists solely in-frame clones and lacks some. Here the sample spans approximately 38,000 clones, about 80% being singletons. Sequencing was performed on peripheral blood mononuclear cells (PBMCs), taken before the fourth cycle of nivolumab. Every receptor here comes from a human donor with classical Hodgkin lymphoma. CDR3s include the opening cysteine and the closing phenylalanine or tryptophan. Fields, in order: V gene, J gene, clone size, D gene, CDR3 protein, CDR3 DNA. The D gene is left open where the match is weak. Size is omitted from some rows. Given values are once, few, many or a class for expanded clones.

>TRBV18|TRBJ2-5|.|TRBD2
CASSPAGEETQYF
TGTGCCAGCTCACCTGCGGGGGAAGAGACCCAGTACTTC
>TRBV9|TRBJ2-6|.|.
CASSPSPGANVLTF
TGTGCCAGCAGCCCCAGTCCTGGGGCCAACGTCCTGACTTTC
>TRBV27|TRBJ2-2|.|.
CASSLSGGVVMNTGELFF
TGTGCCAGCAGTTTATCTGGCGGAGTAGTGATGAACACCGGGGAGCTGTTTTTT
>TRBV19|TRBJ1-6|.|.
CASRGTGNSPLHF
TGTGCCAGTAGGGGTACAGGGAATTCACCCCTCCACTTT
>TRBV11-2|TRBJ1-1|few|.
CASSLPVSEAFF
TGTGCCAGCAGCTTACCGGTGAGTGAAGCTTTCTTT
>TRBV6-5|TRBJ2-5|.|TRBD1
CASSRTGTAQYF
TGTGCCAGCAGCAGGACAGGGACGGCCCAGTACTTC
>TRBV5-1|TRBJ2-3|.|.
CASSWDGRADTQYF
TGCGCCAGCAGCTGGGACGGAAGGGCAGATACGCAGTATTTT
>TRBV6-6|TRBJ2-2|.|.
CASSYTATSTGELFF
TGTGCCAGCAGTTACACAGCCACGAGCACCGGGGAGCTGTTTTTT
>TRBV27|TRBJ2-4|.|.
CASSFYGGAKNIQYF
TGTGCCAGCAGTTTTTACGGAGGGGCCAAAAACATTCAGTACTTC
>TRBV19|TRBJ2-5|.|.
CASSTTQGAETQYF
TGTGCCAGTAGTACAACACAGGGTGCGGAGACCCAGTACTTC
>TRBV2|TRBJ2-2|few|TRBD1
CASIRQGTNTGELFF
TGTGCCAGCATTCGACAGGGGACGAACACCGGGGAGCTGTTTTTT
>TRBV27|TRBJ1-1|.|.
CASSPTTLNTEAFF
TGTGCCAGCAGTCCAACGACACTGAACACTGAAGCTTTCTTT
>TRBV10-3|TRBJ2-1|.|.
CAIRRSGGAGEQFF
TGTGCCATCAGAAGAAGCGGAGGGGCCGGTGAGCAGTTCTTC
>TRBV5-6|TRBJ2-1|.|.
CASSLSAQGGEQFF
TGTGCCAGCAGCTTGTCGGCACAGGGAGGTGAGCAGTTCTTC
>TRBV7-2|TRBJ2-3|.|.
CASSLVGGHYSDTQYF
TGTGCCAGCAGCTTAGTTGGGGGACACTACTCAGATACGCAGTATTTT
>TRBV6-6|TRBJ1-6|.|.
CASSFDSVNSPLHF
TGTGCCAGCAGTTTTGACAGCGTTAATTCACCCCTCCACTTT
>TRBV27|TRBJ1-6|medium-sized|TRBD1
CASRLQGARNSPLHF
TGTGCCAGCAGGTTACAGGGGGCCCGTAATTCACCCCTCCACTTT
>TRBV5-1|TRBJ1-1|.|.
CASSLVGDPNTEAFF
TGCGCCAGCAGCTTGGTGGGGGATCCGAACACTGAAGCTTTCTTT
>TRBV7-2|TRBJ1-6|.|TRBD1
CASSYYGQGNSPLHF
TGTGCCAGCAGCTATTACGGACAGGGAAATTCACCCCTCCACTTT
>TRBV7-6|TRBJ2-5|.|.
CASSPVPVISSQETQYF
TGTGCCAGCAGCCCCGTCCCGGTGATTAGCTCTCAAGAGACCCAGTACTTC
>TRBV11-2|TRBJ2-7|.|.
CASSLDSASSYEQYF
TGTGCCAGCAGCTTAGATAGTGCCAGTTCCTACGAGCAGTACTTC
>TRBV10-2|TRBJ2-2|.|.
CASKDPTGELFF
TGCGCCAGCAAGGACCCCACCGGGGAGCTGTTTTTT
>TRBV5-8|TRBJ1-4|.|.
CASSFGRFNEKLFF
TGTGCCAGCAGCTTTGGGAGATTTAATGAAAAACTGTTTTTT
>TRBV2|TRBJ1-6|once|.
CASSEEVNSPLHF
TGTGCCAGCAGTGAAGAGGTCAATTCACCCCTCCACTTT
>TRBV4-3|TRBJ1-6|few|.
CASSQERPEIHSPLHF
TGCGCCAGCAGCCAAGAACGTCCCGAGATCCATTCACCCCTCCACTTT
>TRBV5-4|TRBJ1-2|many|.
CASSWAGANYGYTF
TGTGCCAGCAGCTGGGCAGGCGCTAACTATGGCTACACCTTC
>TRBV10-1|TRBJ2-3|.|TRBD2
CASSELVGGTSTDTQYF
TGCGCCAGCAGTGAATTGGTCGGGGGGACTAGCACAGATACGCAGTATTTT
>TRBV6-1|TRBJ2-2|.|.
CASRETVLAGELFF
TGTGCCAGCAGGGAGACAGTGCTAGCCGGGGAGCTGTTTTTT
>TRBV29-1|TRBJ1-1|.|.
CSVAPVLNTEAFF
TGCAGCGTTGCACCTGTCTTGAACACTGAAGCTTTCTTT
>TRBV29-1|TRBJ2-3|.|.
CSVDGGGTDTQYF
TGCAGCGTTGATGGGGGAGGCACAGATACGCAGTATTTT
>TRBV11-2|TRBJ2-3|.|.
CASSLWGAESSDTQYF
TGTGCCAGCAGCCTCTGGGGGGCCGAATCTTCAGATACGCAGTATTTT
>TRBV9|TRBJ1-6|.|.
CASNKGWIYSPLHF
TGTGCCAGCAACAAAGGGTGGATTTATTCACCCCTCCACTTT
>TRBV6-6|TRBJ1-2|.|TRBD1
CAIANRGGNYGYTF
TGTGCCATCGCTAACAGGGGAGGCAACTATGGCTACACCTTC
>TRBV10-1|TRBJ2-2|once|.
CATARTSTGELFF
TGCGCCACCGCTAGGACTTCCACCGGGGAGCTGTTTTTT
>TRBV27|TRBJ2-2|few|TRBD1
CASSFQDRAPGELFF
TGTGCCAGCAGTTTTCAGGACAGGGCGCCCGGGGAGCTGTTTTTT
>TRBV7-8|TRBJ1-1|.|TRBD1
CASSLTGDSTEAFF
TGTGCCAGCAGCTTAACAGGGGACTCCACTGAAGCTTTCTTT
>TRBV4-2|TRBJ1-4|.|TRBD1
CASSQAGTGNEKLFF
TGTGCCAGCAGCCAAGCAGGGACAGGGAATGAAAAACTGTTTTTT
>TRBV5-4|TRBJ2-5|.|TRBD1
CASSSLGQGSSETQYF
TGTGCCAGCAGCTCCCTCGGACAGGGTAGCTCAGAGACCCAGTACTTC
>TRBV28|TRBJ1-6|.|.
CATQTMLSPLHF
TGTGCCACCCAAACCATGCTTTCACCCCTCCACTTT
>TRBV5-1|TRBJ2-7|.|.
CASSLAGSYEQYF
TGCGCCAGCAGCTTGGCGGGGTCCTACGAGCAGTACTTC
>TRBV29-1|TRBJ1-2|.|.
CSVEGTAYGYTF
TGCAGCGTGGAAGGGACTGCCTATGGCTACACCTTC
>TRBV12-2|TRBJ2-5|.|.
CASRFPTTRTQETQYF
TGTGCAAGTCGCTTCCCTACTACACGCACACAAGAGACCCAGTACTTC
>TRBV27|TRBJ1-2|once|TRBD1
CASSPGTGSLRGYTF
TGTGCCAGCAGTCCCGGGACAGGGTCCCTTCGGGGCTACACCTTC
>TRBV4-1|TRBJ2-4|once|.
CASRSEGSAKNIQYF
TGCGCCAGCAGAAGTGAAGGGTCGGCCAAAAACATTCAGTACTTC
>TRBV7-2|TRBJ2-7|.|TRBD2
CASSLAGVLVNEQYF
TGTGCCAGCAGCCTAGCGGGGGTGCTTGTCAACGAGCAGTACTTC
>TRBV19|TRBJ2-7|.|.
CASSTSGGVGVCEQYF
TGTGCCAGTAGTACGTCCGGTGGGGTCGGAGTCTGCGAGCAGTACTTC
>TRBV2|TRBJ2-1|.|.
CASSPRAYSYNEQFF
TGTGCCAGCAGTCCCAGGGCATACTCCTACAATGAGCAGTTCTTC
>TRBV30|TRBJ2-2|once|.
CAWSVGPYTGELFF
TGTGCCTGGAGTGTTGGCCCCTACACCGGGGAGCTGTTTTTT
>TRBV4-2|TRBJ2-7|.|.
CASSQVSAEVYEQYF
TGTGCCAGCAGCCAAGTGTCGGCCGAGGTCTACGAGCAGTACTTC
>TRBV5-4|TRBJ1-2|.|TRBD1
CASSQGPGTGVDGYTF
TGTGCCAGCAGCCAAGGACCCGGGACAGGGGTCGATGGCTACACCTTC
>TRBV5-5|TRBJ2-7|.|.
CASSLGLAGLEQYF
TGTGCCAGCAGCTTGGGCCTCGCCGGACTCGAGCAGTACTTC
>TRBV19|TRBJ1-5|.|TRBD1
CASSIGQGRFNQPQHF
TGTGCCAGTAGTATAGGACAGGGCAGGTTCAATCAGCCCCAGCATTTT
>TRBV27|TRBJ1-3|.|TRBD1
CASSPRDRGSGNTIYF
TGTGCCAGCAGTCCGAGGGACAGGGGCTCTGGAAACACCATATATTTT
>TRBV9|TRBJ2-3|.|TRBD2
CASSVGPRTSYSDTQYF
TGTGCCAGCAGCGTAGGACCGAGGACTAGCTACTCAGATACGCAGTATTTT
>TRBV6-1|TRBJ2-2|once|.
CASNPSGYVTGELFF
TGTGCCAGCAACCCCTCTGGGTACGTGACCGGGGAGCTGTTTTTT
>TRBV7-2|TRBJ1-1|.|TRBD1
CASSIPGQMNTEAFF
TGTGCCAGCAGCATACCGGGACAGATGAACACTGAAGCTTTCTTT